These 11 T cell receptor beta chains were sequenced from one sample in a study of OX40 agonist ivuxolimab in advanced cancers. Repertoires were generated with immunoSEQ multiplex PCR, while TCRdb's copy carries only in-frame clones and drops some. This table holds more than 65,000 clones, around 94% found once. This material consisted of CD4+ or CD8+ T cells sorted from blood, taken in a trial of the OX40 agonist ivuxolimab. The receptors originated from an adult with an advanced solid tumor such as melanoma, head and neck, liver or kidney cancer.

The chain links TRBV2 to TRBJ1-2; the match to TRBD1 covers 7 bases. The germline V gene has CDR1 SNHLY and CDR2 FYNNEI. The CDR3 consists of 17 residues. The V and J ends lost 4 bases and 4 bases, in that order; junction bases with no gene match: 15. CDR3: CASSGAVAGQQLYGYTF. The DNA of the CDR3 is TGTGCCAGCAGTGGAGCAGTGGCGGGACAGCAACTCTATGGCTACACCTTC.

This clone was seen a handful of times. This sequence joins TRBV18 and TRBJ1-1; no firm D call. The CDR3 has 16 residues. Trimming left V 0 bases short and J 0 bases short, with 11 bases between. CDR1 is KGHSH, CDR2 LQKENI, per germline. DNA for the CDR3: TGTGCCAGCTCACCACCCCGGGCGGGTATGAACACTGAAGCTTTCTTT. It specifies CASSPPRAGMNTEAFF.

The genes are TRBV29-1 and TRBJ2-1; TRBD1 might be the D (6 bases). The CDR3 sequence is 14 residues long. Germline CDR1 SQVTM, CDR2 ANQGSEA. V was pared by 1 base and J by 5 bases, with 12 bases between. The CDR3 here is CSVEAGDRNNEQFF. CDR3 nucleotide sequence: TGCAGCGTTGAAGCAGGGGACCGAAACAATGAGCAGTTCTTC.

The rearrangement uses TRBV6-5 and TRBJ2-3; 9 nucleotides match TRBD2. The germline CDR1 and CDR2 sequences are MNHEY and SVGAGI. This CDR3 contains 15 residues. With 0 bases clipped from V and 3 bases from J, the junction kept 1 base outside the gene matches. CDR3 residues: CASSYSAGGTDTQYF. In DNA, the CDR3 is TGTGCCAGCAGTTACTCGGCGGGAGGGACAGATACGCAGTATTTT.

The chain recombines TRBV5-8 with TRBJ2-5, with TRBD2 identical over 12 bases. The germline CDR1 and CDR2 sequences are SGHTS and YDEGEE. This CDR3 is 15 amino acids long. The ends lost 3 bases at V and 4 bases at J; junction bases unmatched: 4. CDR3 sequence: CASSWGLAGGETQYF. In DNA form, the CDR3 reads TGTGCCAGCAGCTGGGGACTAGCGGGTGGAGAGACCCAGTACTTC.

This clone was seen only a few times. This chain links TRBV4-2 with TRBJ1-5; 8 nucleotides align to TRBD1. V gave up 0 bases and J gave up 4 bases; unmatched junction bases: 11. The CDR3 runs to 18 residues. Germline V CDR1 and CDR2: LGHNA, YNFKEQ. Here the CDR3 reads CASSQDYLSQGANQPQHF. The CDR3 bases are TGTGCCAGCAGCCAAGATTATTTGAGTCAGGGGGCGAATCAGCCCCAGCATTTT.

The rearrangement uses TRBV11-2 and TRBJ2-2; a possible D gene is TRBD1 (6 bases). From germline, CDR1 is SGHAT and CDR2 FQNNGV. The V end was cut by 3 bases, the J end by 7 bases, with 18 bases between. This CDR3 spans 16 amino acids. The CDR3 DNA reads as TGTGCCAGCAGCTTTACCCCCACTAGAGGGGGCGGGGAGCTGTTTTTT. Amino acids: CASSFTPTRGGGELFF.

This clone was recorded once. The chain combines TRBV9 with TRBJ2-2; a weak D match, TRBD2 (5 bases). V was clipped by 4 bases and J by 5 bases, with 15 bases between them. This CDR3 is 15 amino acids long. CDR1 and CDR2 from the germline V gene are SGDLS and YYNGEE. The CDR3 loop reads CASSPLARYTGELFF. The CDR3 bases are TGTGCCAGCAGCCCGTTAGCGCGTTATACCGGGGAGCTGTTTTTT.

The chain recombines TRBV2 with TRBJ2-1; TRBD2 aligns across 7 bases. The trim removed 6 bases at V and 0 bases at J, leaving 5 bases unmatched. The length of the CDR3 is 15 residues. Germline V gene lookup returns CDR1 SNHLY and CDR2 FYNNEI. Here the CDR3 reads CASSPVAGSYNEQFF. The CDR3 bases are TGTGCCAGCAGCCCTGTAGCGGGCTCCTACAATGAGCAGTTCTTC.

V usage is TRBV4-1 and J usage is TRBJ1-2; D gene uncertain. This CDR3 contains 15 residues. With 3 bases removed from V and 3 bases from J, the gap between germline ends came to 14 bases. CDR1 and CDR2 from the germline V gene are MGHRA and YSYEKL. In nucleotides, the CDR3 is TGCGCCAGCAGCCAGTCACCGGACGGATACTATGGCTACACCTTC. This encodes CASSQSPDGYYGYTF.

This clone was found a few times. The chain employs TRBV6-5 and TRBJ1-1; a possible D gene is TRBD1 (6 bases). Germline CDR1 is MNHEY and CDR2 is SVGAGI. The CDR3 is 12 amino acids. Trimming removed 7 bases from V and 3 bases from J, with 9 bases in between. In nucleotides, the CDR3 is TGTGCCAGCAAAGACAGGTACACTGAAGCTTTCTTT. This encodes CASKDRYTEAFF.